This T cell receptor (beta chain) was recovered during a study of PD-1 blockade in classical Hodgkin lymphoma. To note about this clone: Its antigen is currently unknown.

Method: immunoSEQ multiplex PCR; TCRdb's copy keeps in-frame clones and lacks some. The table lists around 13,000 clones, approximately 79% of them singletons. CDR1 and CDR2 (germline): SEHNR, FQNEAQ (reference sequence). The CDR3 extends over 12 amino acids. V lost 4 bases, J lost 6 bases, and 7 bases lay in between. Notes on the study in general: Whereas CD4+ TCR diversity had risen significantly by C4D1, CD8+ TCR diversity had not.

All patients relapsed after autologous stem cell transplantation, and brentuximab vedotin exposure varied. After thawing, PBMCs were subjected to magnetic negative selection to isolate CD8+ T cells. The study recorded best responses of complete response, partial response or progressive disease. The sequence was obtained from a human donor with classical Hodgkin lymphoma. The chain recombines TRBV7-9 with TRBJ2-1; D is uncertain. This specimen consisted of CD8+ T cells from blood, obtained at baseline. The CDR3 nucleotides are TGTGCCAGCAGCTCGTCGGGCAATGAGCAGTTCTTC. As protein: CASSSSGNEQFF.